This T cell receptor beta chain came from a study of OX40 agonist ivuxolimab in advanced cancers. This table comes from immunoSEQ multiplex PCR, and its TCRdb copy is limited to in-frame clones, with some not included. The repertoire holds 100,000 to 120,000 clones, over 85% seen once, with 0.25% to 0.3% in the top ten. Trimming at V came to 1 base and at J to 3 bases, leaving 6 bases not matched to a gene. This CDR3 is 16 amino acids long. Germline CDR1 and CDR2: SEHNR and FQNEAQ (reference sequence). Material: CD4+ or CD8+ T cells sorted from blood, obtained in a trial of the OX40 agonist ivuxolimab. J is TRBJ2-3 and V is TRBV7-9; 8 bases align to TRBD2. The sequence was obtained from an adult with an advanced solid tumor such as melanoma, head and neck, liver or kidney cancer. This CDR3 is CASSLGGPSGTDTQYF. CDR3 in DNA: TGTGCCAGCAGCTTAGGAGGGCCTAGCGGGACAGATACGCAGTATTTT.